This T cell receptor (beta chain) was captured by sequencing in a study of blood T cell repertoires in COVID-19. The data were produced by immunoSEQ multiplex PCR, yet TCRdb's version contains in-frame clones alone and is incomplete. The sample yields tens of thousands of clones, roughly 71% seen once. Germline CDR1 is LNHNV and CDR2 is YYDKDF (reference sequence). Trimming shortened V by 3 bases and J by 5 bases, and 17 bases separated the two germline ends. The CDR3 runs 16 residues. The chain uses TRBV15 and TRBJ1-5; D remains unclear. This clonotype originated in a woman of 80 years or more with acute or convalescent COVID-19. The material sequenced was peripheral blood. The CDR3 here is CATSRAGGIRHQPQHF. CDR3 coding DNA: TGTGCCACCAGCAGGGCCGGAGGGATCCGCCATCAGCCCCAGCATTTT.